This T cell receptor beta chain stems from a study of tissue T cells after allogeneic stem cell transplantation. Study outcomes and limitations: Within patients, tissue anatomy strongly shaped TCR repertoire composition. Limitations included a small, clinically heterogeneous cohort and limited sampling depth.

Time point meaning: mouse harvest day 14 after allogeneic transplant. Tail vein injection delivered 10^7 T-cell-depleted bone marrow cells and 10^6 splenic CD5+ T cells. In its sample, this clone is large (0.1 to 1%). Its target is unknown. The genes are named according to mouse. The CDR3 extends 1 residue past the end of the read, so its final part is completed from the germline J gene. Trimming took off 0 bases at V and 6 bases at J, with 6 bases between the two ends. Germline V gene sequence: CDR1 KGHPV, CDR2 FQNQEV (reference sequence). This CDR3 has 12 amino acids. This table comes from immunoSEQ multiplex PCR, and its TCRdb copy is limited to in-frame clones, with some not included. The sample yields some 3,700 clones, 40% to 50% seen once.

This receptor was taken from a female BALB/c mouse given C57BL/6 T cells with graft-versus-host disease after an allogeneic hematopoietic cell transplant. The sequenced material came from gut tissue. The chain carries TRBV26 and TRBJ2-7; TRBD1 might be the D (5 bases). The DNA read from the CDR3 is TGTGCCAGCAGTCTGTCCAGGGTTGAACAGTAC. Translating it yields CASSLSRVEQY. Given in full, the CDR3 is CASSLSRVEQYF.